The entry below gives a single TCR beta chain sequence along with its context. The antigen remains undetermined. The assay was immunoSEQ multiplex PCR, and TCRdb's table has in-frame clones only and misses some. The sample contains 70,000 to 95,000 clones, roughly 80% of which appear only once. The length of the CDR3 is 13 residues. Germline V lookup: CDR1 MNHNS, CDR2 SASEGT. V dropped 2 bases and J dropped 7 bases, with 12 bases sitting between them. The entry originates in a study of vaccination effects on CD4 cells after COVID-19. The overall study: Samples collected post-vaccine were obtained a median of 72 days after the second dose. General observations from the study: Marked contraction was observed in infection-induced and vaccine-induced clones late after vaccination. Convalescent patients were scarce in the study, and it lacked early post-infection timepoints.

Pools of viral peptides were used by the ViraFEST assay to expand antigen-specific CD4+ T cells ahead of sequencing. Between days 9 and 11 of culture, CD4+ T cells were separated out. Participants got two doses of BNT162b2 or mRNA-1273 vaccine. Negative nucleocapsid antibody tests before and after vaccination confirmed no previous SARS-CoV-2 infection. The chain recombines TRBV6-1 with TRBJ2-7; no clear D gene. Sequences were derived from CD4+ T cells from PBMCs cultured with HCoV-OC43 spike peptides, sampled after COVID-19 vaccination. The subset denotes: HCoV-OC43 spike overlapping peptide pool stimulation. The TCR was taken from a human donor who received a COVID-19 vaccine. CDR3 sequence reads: CASSETGPREQYV. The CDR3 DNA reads TGTGCCAGCAGTGAAACCGGCCCACGGGAGCAGTACGTC.